These 27 T cell receptor beta chains share one sample of origin, sequenced in a study of blood T cells in healthy people across ages (dated by TCRdb to between 2015 and 2017). Libraries were constructed by 5' RACE. The instrument was an Illumina HiSeq 2500. The second PCR ran for about 6 to 12 cycles and used a J-beta primer mix along with a sample-barcoded 5' primer. The raw public reads went through TCRdb reprocessing: fastp at Q25, MiXCR clone calling, in-frame beta chains kept. Duplicate CDR3 protein sequences are folded into a single record with the most common DNA and genes. A total of about 560,000 distinct CDR3 sequences appear in this sample, roughly a quarter of them only once. Together, the top ten hold over 3.5% of the sample. This same sample was also taken into another study, of T cells of mothers and their children.

The sample comprised blood. The receptors shown here come from a boy younger than 10 in good health.

This clonotype has a handful of counts. Since a much larger clone is just one base distant, this may be a read error. This rearrangement joins TRBV5-1 to TRBJ2-5, with D perhaps assigned TRBD1 or TRBD2 (6 bases each). Per germline, CDR1 SGHRS and CDR2 YFSETQ. This CDR3 is 14 amino acids long. For the CDR3, the DNA is TGCGCCTGCAGCTTGGGGGGCGGCCAAGAGACCCAGTACTTC. It is translated as CACSLGGGQETQYF.

About this clonotype itself: Germline and junction disagree at one end, which may indicate a read error. The rearrangement links TRBV19 to TRBJ2-5, with TRBD1 matching 10 bases. The CDR3 is made up of 14 amino acids. Germline CDR1 reads LNHDA; CDR2 reads SQIVND (reference sequence). The CDR3 coding sequence is TGCGCCAGTAACCGCGGGACAGGGGCAGAGACCCAGTACTTC. This gives the protein CASNRGTGAETQYF.

The genes are TRBV7-6 and TRBJ2-7, with D unresolved. V was trimmed by 1 base and J by 2 bases, leaving 12 bases between them. This CDR3 is 15 amino acids long. Germline CDR1 is SGHVS and CDR2 is FNYEAQ. The CDR3 protein is CASSLGPLPTYEQYF. CDR3 bases: TGTGCCAGCAGCTTAGGCCCCCTGCCAACCTACGAGCAGTACTTC.

In its sample, this clonotype was seen a few times. V gene TRBV19 combines with J gene TRBJ1-1, with TRBD1 identical over 9 bases. The trim removed 6 bases at V and 11 bases at J, leaving 10 bases unmatched. CDR3 length equals 13 residues. Germline V lookup: CDR1 LNHDA, CDR2 SQIVND (reference sequence). In nucleotides, the CDR3 is TGTGCCAGTAGCGAGGGACAGGGCGCGGCCGCTTTCTTT. Translated: CASSEGQGAAAFF.

This clonotype turned up a few times. This chain uses TRBV7-9 with TRBJ2-4; tentatively, D is TRBD1 or TRBD2 (5 bases each). Trimming took off 6 bases at V and 10 bases at J, with 13 bases between the two ends. The CDR3 consists of 12 residues. The V gene's germline CDR1 is SEHNR and CDR2 FQNEAQ (reference sequence). The CDR3 loop reads CASSLGPGIQYF. CDR3 nucleotide sequence: TGTGCCAGCAGTTTGGGACCGGGTATTCAGTACTTC.

The table lists this clonotype with a few counts. The chain is built from TRBV6-1 and TRBJ2-2, with D unclear. CDR3 length: 10 amino acids. Trimming shortened V by 9 bases and J by 3 bases, and 2 bases separated the two germline ends. CDR1 is MNHNS and CDR2 is SASEGT in the germline V gene. CDR3 region: CASYTGELFF. In DNA, the CDR3 is TGTGCCAGTTACACCGGGGAGCTGTTTTTT.

The rearrangement links TRBV25-1 to TRBJ2-5; 10 bases map to TRBD2. The end of the DNA aligns better with TRBJ2-7, so the J call may be wrong. Germline CDR1 is MGHDK and CDR2 is SYGVNS. The CDR3 loop spans 15 amino acids. The CDR3 nucleotides are TGTGCCAGCAGTGATCCTAGCGGGAGCGCCTACGAGCAGTACTTC. Amino acid sequence: CASSDPSGSAYEQYF.

This chain uses TRBV18 with TRBJ2-2; D gene ambiguous. This CDR3 is 14 amino acids long. The V end was cut by 2 bases, the J end by 4 bases, with 8 bases between. The germline gives CDR1 KGHSH, CDR2 LQKENI. The CDR3 reads CASSPAYTTGELFF. For the CDR3, the DNA is TGTGCCAGCTCACCAGCATATACCACCGGGGAGCTGTTTTTT. The whole variable domain, remainder taken from reference TRBV18 and TRBJ2-2, is NAGVMQNPRHLVRRRGQEARLRCSPMKGHSHVYWYRQLPEEGLKFMVYLQKENIIDESGMPKERFSAEFPKEGPSILRIQQVVRGDSAAYFCASSPAYTTGELFFGEGSRLTVL.

The chain has TRBV7-3 and TRBJ2-4; TRBD2 might be the D (5 bases). V was pared by 3 bases and J by 1 base, with 16 bases between. The CDR3 is 17 residues long. CDR1 and CDR2 (germline): SGHTA, FQGTGA. In DNA, the CDR3 is TGTGCCAGCAGCTTGGGCAGCGGCCAGCGGGCCAAAAACATTCAGTACTTC. Encoded protein: CASSLGSGQRAKNIQYF.

The chain couples TRBV14 to TRBJ2-7, with 8 bases matching TRBD1. CDR3 size: 16 residues. The ends lost 2 bases at V and 1 base at J; junction bases unmatched: 7. Germline V gene lookup returns CDR1 SGHDN and CDR2 FVKESK. This chain's CDR3 is CASSQMGRTGSYEQYF. The CDR3 nucleotides read TGTGCCAGCAGCCAAATGGGGCGGACAGGGTCCTACGAGCAGTACTTC.

The chain has TRBV10-2 and TRBJ1-1, with D possibly matching TRBD1 (6 bases). Trimming shortened V by 0 bases and J by 10 bases, and 12 bases separated the two germline ends. CDR3 length: 13 amino acids. The germline V gene has CDR1 WSHSY and CDR2 SAAADI. The chain's CDR3 is CASSESQGLVAFF. The CDR3 DNA sequence: TGCGCCAGCAGTGAGTCGCAGGGGTTGGTAGCTTTCTTT.

This clonotype was detected only a few times. The CDR3 nucleotides read TGCAGCGTTGAAGACAAATACCCCTACGAGCAGTACTTC. This encodes CSVEDKYPYEQYF. J is TRBJ2-1 and V is TRBV29-1, with D unresolved. The DNA matches TRBJ2-7 better at its end, which makes the J call doubtful. Per the germline V gene, CDR1 is SQVTM and CDR2 is ANQGSEA. This CDR3 spans 13 amino acids.

This clonotype was seen more than once but under ten times. The chain couples TRBV19 to TRBJ1-6; 8 positions agree with TRBD1. Germline values: CDR1 LNHDA, CDR2 SQIVND (reference sequence). Trimming took 5 bases from V and 6 from J; bases not matched to a gene: 6. The CDR3 runs to 15 residues. The CDR3 reads CASSRTGPLNSPLHF. The CDR3 DNA is TGTGCCAGTAGTCGGACAGGGCCACTTAATTCACCCCTCCACTTT.

The CDR3 is CASSPQSSETQYF. CDR3 bases: TGTGCCAGCAGCCCCCAGAGCTCGGAGACCCAGTACTTC. V is TRBV27 and J is TRBJ2-5; D gene ambiguous. CDR3 size: 13 residues. Germline V gives CDR1 MNHEY, CDR2 SMNVEV (reference sequence). With 6 bases removed from V and 5 bases from J, the gap between germline ends came to 13 bases.

This clonotype was seen more than once but under ten times. The V and J genes are TRBV5-1 and TRBJ2-5, with D maybe TRBD2 (6 bases). CDR3 length: 14 amino acids. V was cut by 4 bases and J by 5 bases, with 15 bases left in between. From germline, CDR1 is SGHRS and CDR2 YFSETQ. CDR3 nucleotide sequence: TGCGCCAGCAGCCAGGGACGGGGGATGGAGACCCAGTACTTC. This sequence encodes CASSQGRGMETQYF.

This chain connects TRBV7-9 to TRBJ2-1; 7 bases align to TRBD2. Trimming at V came to 5 bases and at J to 4 bases, leaving 11 bases not matched to a gene. The CDR3 has 16 amino acids. Germline V gene lookup returns CDR1 SEHNR and CDR2 FQNEAQ (reference sequence). The DNA for the CDR3 is TGTGCCAGCAGCCCGGCGCGGGACTACCGATACAATGAGCAGTTCTTC. It specifies CASSPARDYRYNEQFF.

The chain links TRBV5-1 to TRBJ1-1, with 12 positions matching TRBD1. The V and J ends lost 0 bases and 4 bases, in that order; junction bases with no gene match: 4. Germline assignment: CDR1 SGHRS and CDR2 YFSETQ. The CDR3 runs 16 residues. The CDR3 is CASSLVGTGGGTEAFF. CDR3 nucleotide sequence: TGCGCCAGCAGCTTGGTCGGGACAGGGGGCGGCACTGAAGCTTTCTTT.

On this clonotype itself: Compared with germline, one end of the junction differs, possibly owing to a read error. The chain carries TRBV6-4 and TRBJ2-7; 8 bases are shared with TRBD1. This CDR3 has 15 residues. Germline V gene sequence: CDR1 MRHNA, CDR2 SNTAGT. The CDR3 coding sequence is TGTGCCAGCAGGGACTCGATCACAGGGGGATACGAGCAGTACTTC. It specifies CASRDSITGGYEQYF.

This clonotype was picked up a small number of times. The chain joins TRBV5-1 to TRBJ2-5; no clear D gene. The V end was cut by 4 bases, the J end by 5 bases, with 9 bases between. The CDR3 totals 12 residues. Germline values: CDR1 SGHRS, CDR2 YFSETQ. In DNA, the CDR3 is TGCGCCAGCAGCCGTGTAATGGAGACCCAGTACTTC. Residues: CASSRVMETQYF. Full variable domain (missing parts from reference TRBV5-1 and TRBJ2-5): KAGVTQTPRYLIKTRGQQVTLSCSPISGHRSVSWYQQTPGQGLQFLFEYFSETQRNKGNFPGRFSGRQFSNSRSEMNVSTLELGDSALYLCASSRVMETQYFGPGTRLLVL.

This clonotype appeared a few times. The chain combines TRBV27 with TRBJ2-2, with D unclear. CDR1 MNHEY and CDR2 SMNVEV come from the germline V gene (reference sequence). Trimming pared 3 bases from V and 5 bases from J, leaving 13 bases between. The CDR3 is 15 amino acids. The CDR3 bases are TGTGCCAGCAGTTTGTCGGGCCCCGGAACCGGGGAGCTGTTTTTT. Residues: CASSLSGPGTGELFF.

This chain connects TRBV11-2 to TRBJ1-2; a weak D match, TRBD1 (6 bases). The CDR3 runs 15 residues. V shed 5 bases and J shed 12 bases, with 25 bases lying between them. Germline V gene lookup returns CDR1 SGHAT and CDR2 FQNNGV. The chain's CDR3 is CASSPGQGHTGGHTF. CDR3 bases: TGTGCCAGCAGCCCGGGCCAGGGGCACACCGGGGGCCACACCTTC.

Note on this clonotype: At one boundary the junction diverges from the germline segment, which might be a read error. The chain recombines TRBV6-5 with TRBJ2-6; D remains ambiguous. Germline CDR1 and CDR2: MNHEY and SVGAGI. This CDR3 is built from 15 residues. The CDR3 here is CTSAVSHSGANVLTF. CDR3 DNA: TGTACCAGCGCCGTCTCGCACTCTGGGGCCAACGTCCTGACTTTC.

This clonotype was counted between two and nine times. The chain uses TRBV20-1 and TRBJ2-5, with D possibly matching TRBD2 (5 bases). V gave up 4 bases and J gave up 1 base, with 10 bases separating them. CDR1 is DFQATT, CDR2 SNEGSKA, per germline (reference sequence). The CDR3 loop spans 13 amino acids. CDR3 DNA: TGCAGTGCTAATAGGGAGCGCCAAGAGACCCAGTACTTC. Translation: CSANRERQETQYF.

This clonotype was counted a few times. The germline gene is not matched at one end of the junction; a read error may be the cause. As DNA, the CDR3 is TGCACCAGCAGCCGCGGACAGGGGACACGCGGTAGCACAGATACGCAGTATTTT. This codes for CTSSRGQGTRGSTDTQYF. The chain couples TRBV5-1 to TRBJ2-3; 9 bases match TRBD1. CDR1 SGHRS and CDR2 YFSETQ come from the germline V gene. This CDR3 region has 18 residues. Full variable domain (outside the CDR3, taken from reference TRBV5-1 and TRBJ2-3): KAGVTQTPRYLIKTRGQQVTLSCSPISGHRSVSWYQQTPGQGLQFLFEYFSETQRNKGNFPGRFSGRQFSNSRSEMNVSTLELGDSALYLCTSSRGQGTRGSTDTQYFGPGTRLTVL.

The chain recombines TRBV5-1 with TRBJ2-3; the D is unclear. Germline assignment: CDR1 SGHRS and CDR2 YFSETQ. There are 16 residues in the CDR3. Trimming took 2 bases from V and 3 from J, leaving 16 bases between them. CDR3 loop: CASSFREAQSTDTQYF. In DNA form, the CDR3 reads TGCGCCAGCAGCTTCCGTGAGGCCCAAAGTACAGATACGCAGTATTTT.

The chain is built from TRBV12-3 or TRBV12-4 and TRBJ1-2, with a possible D match to TRBD1 (5 bases). V lost 8 bases, J lost 8 bases, and 24 bases lay in between. This CDR3 has 15 residues. The CDR3 sequence: CASGRDSKPSGGYTF. For the CDR3, the DNA is TGTGCCAGCGGACGCGACAGTAAACCCTCCGGAGGCTACACCTTC.

This clonotype has more than one count but fewer than ten. This chain uses TRBV20-1 with TRBJ2-3, with TRBD2 identical over 8 bases. The V gene end was trimmed by 2 bases and the J gene end by 4 bases; junction bases not matched to a gene: 8. The CDR3 loop spans 15 amino acids. Germline assignment: CDR1 DFQATT and CDR2 SNEGSKA (reference sequence). The CDR3 spells CSARIPGGPSDTQYF. The CDR3 DNA reads TGCAGTGCTAGAATACCGGGGGGGCCGTCAGATACGCAGTATTTT.